Listed below are T cell receptor beta chains from one sample, sequenced in a study of control samples from healthy donors and cancer patients. Sequenced by immunoSEQ multiplex PCR; TCRdb stores in-frame clones only, minus some. The table records about 75,000 clones, roughly 82% of them present only once. Sequenced sample: blood. Receptors were obtained from a man in his fifties in good health. CDR3s include the opening cysteine and the closing phenylalanine or tryptophan. A D gene is named only where the DNA matches it firmly. The listing skips clone size in some rows; elsewhere it reads once, few, many or a size class.

. TRBJ2-1 . TRBV19 14 CASSKVRYYNEQFF TGTGCCAGTAGTAAGGTGAGGTACTACAATGAGCAGTTCTTC
TRBD1 TRBJ1-1 . TRBV9 16 CASSVGGTGFNTEAFF TGTGCCAGCAGCGTAGGTGGGACAGGGTTCAACACTGAAGCTTTCTTT
TRBD1 TRBJ2-6 . TRBV7-2 15 CASSLGTGGANVLTF TGTGCCAGCAGCCTCGGGACAGGGGGCGCCAACGTCCTGACTTTC
. TRBJ2-3 . TRBV10-3 15 CAISELAGSTDTQYF TGTGCCATCAGTGAGTTGGCAGGGAGCACAGATACGCAGTATTTT
TRBD2 TRBJ2-3 . TRBV2 16 CASRKLAGISTDTQYF TGTGCCAGCAGGAAACTAGCGGGGATTAGCACAGATACGCAGTATTTT
TRBD2 TRBJ2-7 . TRBV7-9 15 CASSQSRGSYSEQYF TGTGCCAGCAGCCAATCCCGCGGGAGTTACTCCGAGCAGTACTTC
TRBD1 TRBJ1-4 . TRBV7-9 14 CASSLEGASEKLFF TGTGCCAGCAGCTTAGAGGGGGCGTCTGAAAAACTGTTTTTT
. TRBJ1-4 . TRBV12-3/TRBV12-4 12 CASSDTTGRLFF TGTGCCAGCAGCGATACGACCGGGAGACTGTTTTTT
. TRBJ2-5 few TRBV19 13 CASSMGFQETQYF TGTGCCAGTAGTATGGGGTTCCAAGAGACCCAGTACTTC
TRBD1 TRBJ2-3 . TRBV6-1 15 CACLGTGVSTDTQYF TGTGCCTGCCTGGGGACAGGAGTTAGCACAGATACGCAGTATTTT
. TRBJ2-1 . TRBV7-3 12 CASSLGQNEQFF TGTGCCAGCAGCTTAGGACAGAATGAGCAGTTCTTC
. TRBJ1-1 . TRBV7-2 15 CASSAYRDMNTEAFF TGTGCCAGCAGCGCCTACCGAGACATGAACACTGAAGCTTTCTTT
TRBD2 TRBJ2-3 . TRBV10-3 15 CAISQGLAGTDTQYF TGTGCCATCAGCCAAGGACTAGCGGGCACAGATACGCAGTATTTT
. TRBJ1-1 . TRBV5-4 17 CASSLAGTGRMNTEAFF TGTGCCAGCAGCTTGGCCGGCACAGGACGGATGAACACTGAAGCTTTCTTT
. TRBJ2-3 . TRBV7-2 16 CASSLGGAGRRDTQYF TGTGCCAGCAGCCTTGGCGGGGCAGGCCGCAGGGATACGCAGTATTTT
. TRBJ1-2 . TRBV7-2 15 CASSPVRGPLYGYTF TGTGCCAGCAGCCCTGTGCGAGGGCCTTTATATGGCTACACCTTC
. TRBJ2-1 . TRBV11-3 16 CASSPRDGPEYNEQFF TGTGCCAGCAGCCCGAGGGACGGCCCTGAGTACAATGAGCAGTTCTTC
TRBD2 TRBJ2-3 . TRBV5-1 14 CASRGLAGADTQYF TGCGCCAGCAGGGGTCTAGCGGGGGCAGATACGCAGTATTTT
. TRBJ2-1 . TRBV7-8 13 CASSSHPVAEQFF TGTGCCAGCAGCTCCCACCCAGTAGCGGAGCAGTTCTTC
. TRBJ2-7 . TRBV28 12 CASTGARYEQYF TGTGCCAGCACCGGGGCCCGATACGAGCAGTACTTC
. TRBJ2-3 . TRBV7-3 13 CASSASSTDTQYF TGTGCCAGCAGCGCCTCCAGCACAGATACGCAGTATTTT
TRBD2 TRBJ2-1 . TRBV4-2 16 CASSQLLAGEEHEQFF TGTGCCAGCAGCCAACTACTAGCGGGAGAGGAGCATGAGCAGTTCTTC
. TRBJ1-2 once TRBV5-6 13 CASLSAANYGYTF TGTGCCAGCCTTTCGGCGGCAAACTATGGCTACACCTTC
. TRBJ1-1 once TRBV7-2 13 CASSLGRRTEAFF TGTGCCAGCAGCTTAGGGAGGAGGACTGAAGCTTTCTTT
TRBD2 TRBJ2-7 . TRBV5-4 16 CASSRESSGSPYEQYF TGTGCCAGCAGCCGAGAGTCGAGCGGGAGTCCCTACGAGCAGTACTTC
. TRBJ2-7 . TRBV11-3 16 CASSFFATGSSYEQYF TGTGCCAGCAGCTTCTTCGCCACGGGAAGCTCCTACGAGCAGTACTTC
TRBD2 TRBJ2-1 . TRBV11-2 14 CASSSQTSGAEQFF TGTGCCAGCAGCTCTCAGACTAGCGGGGCAGAGCAGTTCTTC
. TRBJ2-7 . TRBV15 15 CATSRDLQFRYEQYF TGTGCCACCAGCAGAGATCTGCAATTTAGGTACGAGCAGTACTTC
. TRBJ1-5 . TRBV7-2 14 CASSLSRANQPQHF TGTGCCAGCAGCTTAAGCAGGGCAAATCAGCCCCAGCATTTT
. TRBJ1-5 . TRBV21-1 16 CASTAGTGGGNQPQHF TGTGCCAGCACCGCCGGGACAGGGGGCGGCAATCAGCCCCAGCATTTT
. TRBJ1-5 once TRBV5-1 13 CASSLVGDQPQHF TGCGCCAGCAGCTTGGTTGGGGATCAGCCCCAGCATTTT
TRBD1 TRBJ1-5 . TRBV10-3 14 CAISETGGNQPQHF TGTGCCATCAGCGAGACAGGGGGCAATCAGCCCCAGCATTTT
TRBD1 TRBJ2-3 . TRBV2 16 CASIKDRGASTDTQYF TGTGCCAGCATCAAGGACAGGGGAGCGAGCACAGATACGCAGTATTTT
. TRBJ1-2 . TRBV30 14 CAWSFAEIRPGYTF TGTGCCTGGAGTTTCGCGGAGATTAGGCCTGGCTACACCTTC
. TRBJ1-6 . TRBV6-6 16 CASSSRDLGAYSPLHF TGTGCCAGCAGTTCCAGGGACTTAGGGGCATATTCACCCCTCCACTTT
TRBD2 TRBJ2-3 . TRBV28 13 CASRRLAGNAQYF TGTGCCAGCAGACGATTAGCGGGAAACGCGCAGTATTTT
. TRBJ2-2 few TRBV24-1 13 CATSEVASGELFF TGTGCCACCAGTGAAGTCGCCTCCGGGGAGCTGTTTTTT
TRBD2 TRBJ2-3 . TRBV2 16 CASSERVAGGTDTQYF TGTGCCAGCAGTGAAAGGGTAGCGGGAGGCACAGATACGCAGTATTTT
TRBD2 TRBJ2-1 . TRBV5-1 14 CASRLAGDSNEQFF TGCGCCAGCAGGCTAGCGGGAGACTCCAATGAGCAGTTCTTC
TRBD1 TRBJ1-5 . TRBV4-1 16 CASSQGTGYSNQPQHF TGCGCCAGCAGCCAAGGGACAGGTTATAGCAATCAGCCCCAGCATTTT
. TRBJ1-2 . TRBV5-1 19 CASSPGIFNLVRNVYGYTF TGCGCCAGCAGCCCGGGGATATTCAACCTTGTACGTAACGTCTATGGCTACACCTTC
. TRBJ2-7 . TRBV4-1 18 CASSRAGPPLKLTYEQYF TGCGCCAGCAGCCGGGCGGGGCCGCCCCTGAAATTGACCTACGAGCAGTACTTC
TRBD1 TRBJ1-2 once TRBV19 15 CASTYRDRANYGYTF TGTGCCAGTACCTACAGGGACAGAGCTAACTATGGCTACACCTTC
TRBD2 TRBJ2-3 . TRBV18 13 CASSLLAGETQYF TGTGCCAGCTCACTTCTAGCGGGAGAGACGCAGTATTTT
TRBD2 TRBJ2-3 . TRBV2 14 CASSQGTSGIGEYF TGTGCCAGCAGTCAGGGGACTAGCGGAATAGGGGAGTATTTT
. TRBJ1-1 . TRBV11-1 14 CASSLRPENTEAFF TGTGCCAGCAGCTTACGCCCAGAAAACACTGAAGCTTTCTTT
. TRBJ2-7 . TRBV4-2 15 CASSQGTSPVYEQYF TGTGCCAGCAGCCAAGGAACTAGCCCTGTCTACGAGCAGTACTTC
TRBD2 TRBJ2-3 . TRBV2 15 CASRLAGGVADTQYF TGTGCCAGCAGACTAGCGGGAGGGGTGGCAGATACGCAGTATTTT
. TRBJ2-7 . TRBV29-1 14 CSVSQDLGSYEQYF TGCAGCGTTTCCCAGGATCTGGGTTCCTACGAGCAGTACTTC
. TRBJ1-2 . TRBV27 12 CASSLKGYGYTF TGTGCCAGCAGTTTAAAGGGTTATGGCTACACCTTC
. TRBJ1-2 once TRBV6-5 13 CASSYRRGGGYTF TGTGCCAGCAGTTACAGGAGGGGGGGTGGCTACACCTTC
. TRBJ1-1 few TRBV13 14 CASSLLQGDTEAFF TGTGCCAGCAGCTTACTACAGGGTGACACTGAAGCTTTCTTT
. TRBJ1-2 . TRBV11-2 13 CASSLGNRYGYTF TGTGCCAGCAGCTTAGGTAACAGATATGGCTACACCTTC
. TRBJ2-1 . TRBV7-3 14 CASSPTTANNEQFF TGTGCCAGCAGCCCCACGACTGCTAACAATGAGCAGTTCTTC
TRBD2 TRBJ2-2 . TRBV10-3 16 CAISDGTSGPTGELFF TGTGCCATCAGTGACGGGACTAGCGGACCCACCGGGGAGCTGTTTTTT
. TRBJ1-2 . TRBV7-8 13 CASSLEGFYGYTF TGTGCCAGCAGCTTAGAAGGGTTCTATGGCTACACCTTC
TRBD1 TRBJ1-6 . TRBV18 14 CATHAGTDNSPLHF TGTGCCACCCATGCGGGGACAGATAATTCACCCCTCCACTTT
. TRBJ2-7 . TRBV28 15 CASTPLSRDTYEQYF TGTGCCAGCACCCCTTTGTCCAGGGACACCTACGAGCAGTACTTC
TRBD2 TRBJ2-7 few TRBV27 15 CASSFHTSGSYEQYF TGTGCCAGCAGTTTTCATACTAGCGGGAGTTACGAGCAGTACTTC
. TRBJ2-3 . TRBV4-1 15 CASSQPGLGTDTQYF TGCGCCAGCAGCCAACCGGGACTTGGCACAGATACGCAGTATTTT